The rows below give T cell receptor beta chains drawn from one sample of a study of blood T cell repertoires in COVID-19. Repertoires were generated with immunoSEQ multiplex PCR, while TCRdb's copy carries only in-frame clones and drops some. The sample has around 480,000 clones; 87% are singletons. What was sequenced was PBMCs or T cells enriched from blood (not recorded which). These receptors all come from a young woman who had recovered from COVID-19. Each CDR3 is given without its conserved first and last residue.

>TRBJ1-3|TRBV5-1
ASRPTGISGNTIY
>TRBJ1-4|TRBV29-1
SAGGNEKLF
>TRBJ2-5|TRBV19
ASKDRGIGETQY
>TRBJ1-5|TRBV6-5
ASSRTVTNQPQH
>TRBJ1-2|TRBV2
ASFSGLANYGYT
>TRBJ1-5|TRBV5-5
ASSRGEGSNQPQH
>TRBJ2-3|TRBV11-3
ASSSGGRTDTQY
>TRBJ1-2|TRBV6-5
ASSYSEGTGLGYT
>TRBJ2-5|TRBV6-2/TRBV6-3
ASSYMGAETQY
>TRBJ2-7|TRBV19
ASSIRDRDPSYEQY
>TRBJ2-3|TRBV5-1
ASSLSALRQGRVTDTQY
>TRBJ2-3|TRBV4-1
ASSQVGQGADTQY
>TRBJ2-1|TRBV7-8
ASTPGARLSSYNEQF
>TRBJ2-7|TRBV3-1/TRBV3-2
ASSPDSSEIYEQY
>TRBJ1-4|TRBV7-9
ASSLRTGGRTNEKLF
>TRBJ1-5|TRBV2
ASSEGVNNQPQH
>TRBJ2-7|TRBV2
ASMTGGESYEQY
>TRBJ2-7|TRBV4-1
ASSQTQTETYEQY
>TRBJ1-4|TRBV12-5
ASGLTNEKLF